This T cell receptor (beta chain) was retrieved from a study of blood T cell repertoires in COVID-19. In the original processing: Amplified reference gene primers provided the basis for estimating nucleated cell counts. Produced via immunoSEQ multiplex PCR; TCRdb's table is partial and in-frame only. Clone size and the V and J calls come from that table; the DNA yielded D and trimming. This sample has more than 400,000 clones, with around 91% found just once. Trimming left V 7 bases short and J 1 base short, with 9 bases between. From germline, CDR1 is SNHLY and CDR2 FYNNEI. The CDR3 is 13 residues long.

The origin of this receptor is a man aged 18 to 29 who had recovered from COVID-19. Specimen: PBMCs or T cells enriched from blood (not recorded which). The V call is TRBV2, the J call TRBJ2-3, with no clear D. DNA for the CDR3: TGTGCCAGCAACGGGTTCGGCACAGATACGCAGTATTTT. Encoded protein: CASNGFGTDTQYF.